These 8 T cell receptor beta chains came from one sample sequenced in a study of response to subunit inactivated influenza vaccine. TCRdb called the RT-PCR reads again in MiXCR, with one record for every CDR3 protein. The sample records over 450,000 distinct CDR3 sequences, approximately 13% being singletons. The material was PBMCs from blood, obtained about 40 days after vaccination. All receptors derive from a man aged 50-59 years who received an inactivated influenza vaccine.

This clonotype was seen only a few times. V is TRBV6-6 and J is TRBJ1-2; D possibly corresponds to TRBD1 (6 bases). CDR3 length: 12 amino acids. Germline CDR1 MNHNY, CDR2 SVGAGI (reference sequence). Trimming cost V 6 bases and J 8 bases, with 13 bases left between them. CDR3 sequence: CASRQGTGGYTF. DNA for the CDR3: TGTGCCAGCAGACAGGGTACTGGCGGCTACACCTTC.

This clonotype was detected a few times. The CDR3 sequence: CASSTRDRPYNEQFF. CDR3 bases: TGCGCCAGCAGCACCCGGGACAGGCCCTACAATGAGCAGTTCTTC. The rearrangement joins TRBV5-1 to TRBJ2-1; 8 positions match TRBD1. V lost 4 bases, J lost 2 bases, and 5 bases stayed unmatched. The CDR3 contains 15 residues. CDR1 SGHRS and CDR2 YFSETQ come from the germline V gene.

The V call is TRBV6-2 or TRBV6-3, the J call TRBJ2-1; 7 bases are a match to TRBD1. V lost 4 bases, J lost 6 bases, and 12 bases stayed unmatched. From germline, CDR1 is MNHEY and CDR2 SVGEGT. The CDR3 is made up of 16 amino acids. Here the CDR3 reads CASSSLPETGVNEQFF. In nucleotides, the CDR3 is TGTGCCAGCAGTTCTTTACCCGAAACAGGGGTCAATGAGCAGTTCTTC.

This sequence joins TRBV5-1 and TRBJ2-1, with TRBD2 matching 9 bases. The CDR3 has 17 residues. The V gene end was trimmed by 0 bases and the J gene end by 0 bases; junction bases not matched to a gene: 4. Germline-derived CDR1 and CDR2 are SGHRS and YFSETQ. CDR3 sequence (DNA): TGCGCCAGCAGCTTGGCTGGCGGGGGGGGCTCCTACAATGAGCAGTTCTTC. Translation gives CASSLAGGGGSYNEQFF.

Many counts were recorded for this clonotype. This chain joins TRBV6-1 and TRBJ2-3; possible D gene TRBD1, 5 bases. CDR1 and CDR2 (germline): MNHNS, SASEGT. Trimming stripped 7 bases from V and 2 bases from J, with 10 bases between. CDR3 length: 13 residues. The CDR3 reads CASIDRNTDTQYF. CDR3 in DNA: TGTGCCAGCATAGACAGAAACACAGATACGCAGTATTTT.

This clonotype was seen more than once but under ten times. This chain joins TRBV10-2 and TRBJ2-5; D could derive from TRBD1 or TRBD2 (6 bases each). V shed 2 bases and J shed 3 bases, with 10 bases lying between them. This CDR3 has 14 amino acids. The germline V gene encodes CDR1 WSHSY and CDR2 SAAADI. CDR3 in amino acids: CASSEGGQKETQYF. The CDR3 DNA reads TGCGCCAGCAGTGAGGGGGGGCAGAAAGAGACCCAGTACTTC.

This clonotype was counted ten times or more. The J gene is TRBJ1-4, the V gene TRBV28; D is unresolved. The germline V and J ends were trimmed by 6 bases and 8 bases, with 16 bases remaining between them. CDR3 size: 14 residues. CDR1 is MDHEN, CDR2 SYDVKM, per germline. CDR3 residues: CASRRDLVDEKLFF. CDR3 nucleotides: TGTGCCAGCAGACGGGATCTGGTTGACGAAAAACTGTTTTTT.

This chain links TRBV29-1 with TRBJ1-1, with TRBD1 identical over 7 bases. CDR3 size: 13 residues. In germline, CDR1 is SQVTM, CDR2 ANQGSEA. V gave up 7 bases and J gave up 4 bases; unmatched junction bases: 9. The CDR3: CSGHRGAITEAFF. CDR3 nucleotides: TGCAGCGGTCACAGGGGCGCCATCACTGAAGCTTTCTTT. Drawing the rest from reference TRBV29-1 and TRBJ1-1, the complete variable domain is SAVISQKPSRDICQRGTSLTIQCQVDSQVTMMFWYRQQPGQSLTLIATANQGSEATYESGFVIDKFPISRPNLTFSTLTVSNMSPEDSSIYLCSGHRGAITEAFFGQGTRLTVV.